This T cell receptor (beta chain) originates from a study of blood T cell repertoires in COVID-19. Study-level background: Whether acute or convalescent, the COVID-19 samples came from the United States, Italy and Spain. Sources were T cells, B-cell-depleted T cells, or PBMCs; the material itself was cDNA or gDNA.

This CDR3 spans 15 amino acids. Germline V CDR1 and CDR2: SGHNT, YYREEE (reference sequence). V was pared by 4 bases and J by 0 bases, with 10 bases between. Authors' data handling: Estimates of nucleated cell counts were drawn from the amplification of reference gene primers. Data came from immunoSEQ multiplex PCR; TCRdb stores just in-frame clones and leaves some out. V, J and clone size are taken as reported in that table, and D and trimming were inferred from the DNA itself. The sample consists of about 310,000 clones, around nine tenths of them appearing once. The rearrangement links TRBV5-4 to TRBJ1-4; D call uncertain. Source material: peripheral blood. This sequence originates from a man in his 70s with acute or convalescent COVID-19. CDR3 DNA: TGTGCCAGCAGCCCGGGAATTCCAACTAATGAAAAACTGTTTTTT. Translation gives CASSPGIPTNEKLFF.